The 5 T cell receptor beta chains presented below share a single source sample, sequenced in a study of shared clonotypes between healthy human individuals. Sequenced by immunoSEQ multiplex PCR; TCRdb stores in-frame clones only, minus some. The sample yields about 2.4 million clones, 90% to 95% seen once. Sequenced input: naive CD4+ T cells sorted from blood. Subset meaning: CD45RA+ positively selected. The receptor set was obtained from a man between 18 and 29 years old in good health.

Turning to this clone: Other DNA sequences from this sample encode an identical CDR3 as well. The chain uses TRBV10-3 and TRBJ1-1; TRBD1 might be the D (5 bases). V was shortened by 4 bases and J by 5 bases, with 8 bases between the two germline ends. The CDR3 totals 12 residues. Germline CDR1 reads ENHRY; CDR2 reads SYGVKD. The DNA of the CDR3 is TGTGCCATCAGTGTGGGGGGTACTGAAGCTTTCTTT. Translated: CAISVGGTEAFF.

This chain connects TRBV5-5 to TRBJ2-7; no firm D call. Germline CDR1 and CDR2: SGHKS and YYEKEE (reference sequence). V was pared by 3 bases and J by 6 bases, with 10 bases between. This CDR3 region has 12 residues. The CDR3 bases are TGTGCCAGCAGCTCCACAAGGAGCGAGCAGTACTTC. This codes for CASSSTRSEQYF.

The rearrangement joins TRBV6-5 to TRBJ2-3; 11 bases match TRBD2. Germline lookup yields CDR1 MNHEY and CDR2 SVGAGI. The length of the CDR3 is 15 residues. The V gene end was trimmed by 6 bases and the J gene end by 2 bases; junction bases not matched to a gene: 4. CDR3 amino acids: CASRSSGGVTDTQYF. The CDR3 bases are TGTGCCAGCAGAAGTAGCGGGGGGGTCACAGATACGCAGTATTTT.

The chain is built from TRBV11-1 and TRBJ1-5; 7 bases line up with TRBD1. J gave up 0 bases and V 3 bases, and 2 bases lay outside the gene matches. Germline V gene sequence: CDR1 SGHAT, CDR2 FQDESV (reference sequence). This CDR3 comprises 15 residues. This CDR3 reads CASSLGTASNQPQHF. The CDR3 nucleotides read TGTGCCAGCAGCTTGGGGACAGCTAGCAATCAGCCCCAGCATTTT.

As for this clone: Within the sample, other DNA sequences also encode this same CDR3. The V and J genes are TRBV6-5 and TRBJ2-1, with D unclear. The CDR3 runs to 11 residues. Looked up from germline, CDR1 is MNHEY and CDR2 is SVGAGI. Trimming took 0 bases from V and 7 from J, leaving 1 base between them. The CDR3 reads CASSYSNEQFF. Here the CDR3 DNA reads TGTGCCAGCAGTTACTCAAATGAGCAGTTCTTC.